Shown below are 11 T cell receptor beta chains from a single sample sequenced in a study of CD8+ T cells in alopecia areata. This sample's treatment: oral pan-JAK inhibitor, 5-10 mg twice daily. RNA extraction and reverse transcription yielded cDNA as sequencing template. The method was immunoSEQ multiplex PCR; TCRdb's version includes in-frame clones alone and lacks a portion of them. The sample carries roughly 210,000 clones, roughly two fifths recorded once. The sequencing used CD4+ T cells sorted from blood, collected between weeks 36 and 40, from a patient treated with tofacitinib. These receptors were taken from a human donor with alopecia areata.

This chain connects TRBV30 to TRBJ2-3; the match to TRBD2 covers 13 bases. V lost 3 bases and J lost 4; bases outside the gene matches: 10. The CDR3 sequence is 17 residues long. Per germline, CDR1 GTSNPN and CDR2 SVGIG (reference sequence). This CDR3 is CAWSPLGLAGAPDTQYF. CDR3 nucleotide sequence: TGTGCCTGGAGCCCTTTAGGACTAGCGGGAGCTCCAGATACGCAGTATTTT.

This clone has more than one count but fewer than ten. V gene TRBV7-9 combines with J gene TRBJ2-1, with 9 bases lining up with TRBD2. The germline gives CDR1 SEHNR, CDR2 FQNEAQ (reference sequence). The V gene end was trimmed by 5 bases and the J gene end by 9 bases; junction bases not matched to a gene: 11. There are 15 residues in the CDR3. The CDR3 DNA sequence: TGTGCCAGCAGCCCATTAGCGGGAGCGGCAATTGAGCAGTTCTTC. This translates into CASSPLAGAAIEQFF.

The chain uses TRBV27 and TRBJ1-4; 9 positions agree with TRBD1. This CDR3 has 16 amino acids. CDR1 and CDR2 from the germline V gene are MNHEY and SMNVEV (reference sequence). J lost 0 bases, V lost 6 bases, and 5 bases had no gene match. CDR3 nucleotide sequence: TGTGCCAGCAGACTTCACAGGGGGCCAACTAATGAAAAACTGTTTTTT. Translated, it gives CASRLHRGPTNEKLFF.

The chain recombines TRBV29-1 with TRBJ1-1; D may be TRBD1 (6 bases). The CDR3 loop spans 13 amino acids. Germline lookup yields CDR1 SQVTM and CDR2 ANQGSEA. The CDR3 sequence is CGGLWFRGAEAFF. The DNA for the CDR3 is TGCGGGGGCTTGTGGTTCCGAGGAGCTGAAGCTTTCTTT.

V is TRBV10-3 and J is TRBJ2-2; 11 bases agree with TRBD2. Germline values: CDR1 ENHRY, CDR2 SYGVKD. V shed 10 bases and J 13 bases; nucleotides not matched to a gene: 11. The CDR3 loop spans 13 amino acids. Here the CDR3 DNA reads TGTGCCACCCAACTAGCGGGGGCAATGTGGCTGTTTTTT. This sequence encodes CATQLAGAMWLFF.

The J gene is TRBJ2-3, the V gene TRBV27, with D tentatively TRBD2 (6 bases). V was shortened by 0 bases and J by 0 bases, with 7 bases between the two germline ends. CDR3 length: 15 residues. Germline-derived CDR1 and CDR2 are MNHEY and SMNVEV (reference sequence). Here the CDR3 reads CASSLSAGSTDTQYF. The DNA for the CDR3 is TGTGCCAGCAGTTTATCGGCGGGAAGCACAGATACGCAGTATTTT.

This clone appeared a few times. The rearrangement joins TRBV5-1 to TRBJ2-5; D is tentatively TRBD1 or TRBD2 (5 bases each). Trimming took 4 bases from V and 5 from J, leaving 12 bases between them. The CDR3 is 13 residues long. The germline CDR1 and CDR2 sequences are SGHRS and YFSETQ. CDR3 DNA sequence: TGCGCCAGCAGCGGACGGGACGGGGAGACCCAGTACTTC. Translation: CASSGRDGETQYF. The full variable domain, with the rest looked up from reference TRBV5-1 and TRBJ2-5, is KAGVTQTPRYLIKTRGQQVTLSCSPISGHRSVSWYQQTPGQGLQFLFEYFSETQRNKGNFPGRFSGRQFSNSRSEMNVSTLELGDSALYLCASSGRDGETQYFGPGTRLLVL.

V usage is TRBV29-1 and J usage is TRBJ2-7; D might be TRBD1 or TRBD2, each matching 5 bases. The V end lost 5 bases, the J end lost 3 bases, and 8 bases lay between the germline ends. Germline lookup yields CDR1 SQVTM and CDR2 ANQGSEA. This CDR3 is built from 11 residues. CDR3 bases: TGCAGCGTTCGAGGGGACTACGAGCAGTACTTC. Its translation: CSVRGDYEQYF.

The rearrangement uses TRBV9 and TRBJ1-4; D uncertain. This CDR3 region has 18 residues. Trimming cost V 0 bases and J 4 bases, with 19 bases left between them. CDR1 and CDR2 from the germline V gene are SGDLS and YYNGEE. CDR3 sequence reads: CASSVGSTGWVSNEKLFF. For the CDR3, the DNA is TGTGCCAGCAGCGTAGGGAGCACGGGGTGGGTTAGTAATGAAAAACTGTTTTTT.

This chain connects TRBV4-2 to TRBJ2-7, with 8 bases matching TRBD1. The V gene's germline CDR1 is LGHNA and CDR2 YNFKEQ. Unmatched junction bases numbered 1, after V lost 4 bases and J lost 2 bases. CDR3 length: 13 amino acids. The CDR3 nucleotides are TGTGCCAGCAGCCCGGACAGGGCCTACGAGCAGTACTTC. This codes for CASSPDRAYEQYF.

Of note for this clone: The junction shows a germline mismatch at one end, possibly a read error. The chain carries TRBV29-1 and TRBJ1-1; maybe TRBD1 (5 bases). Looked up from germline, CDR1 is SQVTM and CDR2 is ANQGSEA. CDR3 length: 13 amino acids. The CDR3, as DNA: TGCAGCGCTCGACAGCTCCCGCACACCGAAGCTTTCTTT. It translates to CSARQLPHTEAFF.